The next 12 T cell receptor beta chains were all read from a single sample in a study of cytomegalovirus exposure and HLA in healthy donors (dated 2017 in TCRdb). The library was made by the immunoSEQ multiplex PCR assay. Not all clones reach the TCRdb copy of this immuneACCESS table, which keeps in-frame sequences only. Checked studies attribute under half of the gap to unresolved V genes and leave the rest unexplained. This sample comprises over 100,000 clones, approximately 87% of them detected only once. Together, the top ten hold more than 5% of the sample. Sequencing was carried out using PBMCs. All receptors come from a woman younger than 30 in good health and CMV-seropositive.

The CDR3 is CASMSPAREGVQPQHF. The CDR3 DNA reads TGTGCCAGCATGAGCCCCGCCAGGGAGGGAGTTCAGCCCCAGCATTTT. The rearrangement joins TRBV2 to TRBJ1-5; a weak D match, TRBD1 (5 bases). The CDR3 consists of 16 residues. In germline, CDR1 is SNHLY, CDR2 FYNNEI. Trimming removed 7 bases from V and 6 bases from J, with 22 bases in between.

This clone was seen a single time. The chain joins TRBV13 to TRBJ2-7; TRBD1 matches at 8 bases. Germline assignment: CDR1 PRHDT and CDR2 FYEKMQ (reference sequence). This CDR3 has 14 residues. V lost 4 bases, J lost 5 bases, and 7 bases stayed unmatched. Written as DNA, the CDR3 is TGTGCCAGCAGCTCCCGGGACAGGATCCACGAGCAGTACTTC. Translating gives CASSSRDRIHEQYF.

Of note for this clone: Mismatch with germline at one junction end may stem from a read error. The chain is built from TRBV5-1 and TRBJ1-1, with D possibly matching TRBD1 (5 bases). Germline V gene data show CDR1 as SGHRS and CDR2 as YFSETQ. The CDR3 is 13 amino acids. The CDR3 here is CASRLDTGTEAFF. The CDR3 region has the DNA TGCGCCAGCAGATTGGACACAGGCACTGAAGCTTTCTTT.

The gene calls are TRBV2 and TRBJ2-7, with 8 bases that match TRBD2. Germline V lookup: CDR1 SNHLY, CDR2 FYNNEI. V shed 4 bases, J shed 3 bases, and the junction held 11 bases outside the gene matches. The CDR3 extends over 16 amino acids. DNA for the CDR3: TGTGCCAGCAGTGCTGACGCGGGGACTAGTGTCTACGAGCAGTACTTC. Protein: CASSADAGTSVYEQYF.

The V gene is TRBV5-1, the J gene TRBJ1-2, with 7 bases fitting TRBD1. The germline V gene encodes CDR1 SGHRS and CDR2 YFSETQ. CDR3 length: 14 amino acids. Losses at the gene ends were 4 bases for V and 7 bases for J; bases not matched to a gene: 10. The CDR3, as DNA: TGCGCCAGCAGCCCGGGACAGCCCCGGCTTGGCTACACCTTC. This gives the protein CASSPGQPRLGYTF.

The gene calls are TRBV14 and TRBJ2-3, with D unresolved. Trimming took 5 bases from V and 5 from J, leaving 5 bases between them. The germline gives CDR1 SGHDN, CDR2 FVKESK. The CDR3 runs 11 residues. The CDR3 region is CASSLKDTQYF. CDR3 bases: TGTGCCAGCAGCTTAAAAGATACGCAGTATTTT.

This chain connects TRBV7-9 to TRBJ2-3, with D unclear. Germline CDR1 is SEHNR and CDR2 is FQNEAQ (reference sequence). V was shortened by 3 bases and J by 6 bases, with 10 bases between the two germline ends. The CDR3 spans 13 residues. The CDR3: CASSLFLGDTQYF. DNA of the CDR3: TGTGCCAGCAGCTTGTTTCTGGGCGATACGCAGTATTTT.

The CDR3 region has the DNA TGTGCCAGCAGCCCCCCTAGCGGGGGGCGTGGTACGCAGTATTTT. This codes for CASSPPSGGRGTQYF. The chain is built from TRBV7-2 and TRBJ2-3, with 11 bases lining up with TRBD2. The CDR3 runs 15 residues. Looked up from germline, CDR1 is SGHTA and CDR2 is FQGNSA. The V segment lost 5 bases and the J segment 8 bases; nucleotides outside the gene matches: 9.

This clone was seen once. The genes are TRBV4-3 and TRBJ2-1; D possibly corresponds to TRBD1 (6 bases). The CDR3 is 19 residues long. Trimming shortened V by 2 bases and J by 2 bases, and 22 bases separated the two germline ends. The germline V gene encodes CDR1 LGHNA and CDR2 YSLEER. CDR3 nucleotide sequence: TGCGCCAGCAGCCAACATGATCCCGGACAGCTCAGGGCCTACAATGAGCAGTTCTTC. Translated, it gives CASSQHDPGQLRAYNEQFF.

The CDR3: CASSFGTSGQKQYF. The CDR3 DNA reads as TGTGCCAGCAGCTTTGGGACTAGCGGGCAAAAGCAGTACTTC. The chain carries TRBV5-6 and TRBJ2-7; 12 bases fit TRBD2. The germline gives CDR1 SGHDT, CDR2 YYEEEE. Trimming removed 2 bases from V and 8 bases from J; junction bases left unmatched: 5. This CDR3 has 14 residues.

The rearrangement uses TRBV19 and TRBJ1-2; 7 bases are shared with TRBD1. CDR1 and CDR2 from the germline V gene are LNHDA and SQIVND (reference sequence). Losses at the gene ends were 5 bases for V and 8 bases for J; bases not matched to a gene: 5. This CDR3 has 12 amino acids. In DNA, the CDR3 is TGTGCCAGTAGTGACAGGGACTTCGGCTACACCTTC. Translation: CASSDRDFGYTF.

CDR3 sequence: CASSNRQGAGEKLFF. DNA of the CDR3: TGTGCCAGCAGCAATAGACAGGGGGCGGGTGAAAAACTGTTTTTT. The chain combines TRBV9 with TRBJ1-4; 10 bases map to TRBD1. V was pared by 4 bases and J by 7 bases, with 7 bases of the junction left unmatched. The CDR3 has 15 amino acids. Per the germline V gene, CDR1 is SGDLS and CDR2 is YYNGEE.